This TCR beta chain was found in a study of cytomegalovirus exposure and HLA in healthy donors. The CDR3 has 15 residues. Looked up from germline, CDR1 is SGHRS and CDR2 is YFSETQ. Trimming took 1 base from V and 7 from J, leaving 17 bases between them. PCR amplification relied on 60 Vbeta primers (plus 13 Jbeta primers). Method: immunoSEQ multiplex PCR; TCRdb's copy keeps in-frame clones and lacks some. The sample has some 110,000 clones, 70% to 85% seen once. The clonotype comes from a woman between 50 and 59 years old in good health and CMV-seropositive. The gene calls are TRBV5-1 and TRBJ1-2; D perhaps matches TRBD1 (5 bases). Material: PBMCs. CDR3 protein: CASSLQQGGDGGYTF. CDR3 coding DNA: TGCGCCAGCAGCTTGCAGCAGGGCGGGGATGGTGGCTACACCTTC.